This T cell receptor beta chain was sequenced for a study of T cell clonality in common variable immunodeficiency. Study outcomes and limitations: Compared with healthy controls, CVID subjects showed increased TCRbeta clonality, mostly in about a third.

Ten or more counts support this clone. What it binds is unknown. The read ends 3 residues early relative to the CDR3; the germline J gene fills the gap. Germline trimming cut 6 bases from V and 4 bases from J; bases unmatched to any gene: 7. Germline values: CDR1 SGHRS, CDR2 YFSETQ. The length of the CDR3 is 14 residues. TCRdb keeps only in-frame clones here, not all; method: immunoSEQ multiplex PCR. This sample carries 60,000 to 75,000 clones, none of them present only once. Material for sequencing was peripheral blood mononuclear cells. This clonotype was obtained from a person aged 18-70 years in good health. This chain uses TRBV5-1 with TRBJ2-5; 9 nucleotides line up with TRBD1. The CDR3 bases that were read are TGCGCCAGCAACGCCAGGACAGGGGCAGAGACC. Protein: CASNARTGAET. The whole CDR3 protein is CASNARTGAETQYF. The full variable domain, in which reference TRBV5-1 and TRBJ2-5 provide the parts outside the CDR3, is KAGVTQTPRYLIKTRGQQVTLSCSPISGHRSVSWYQQTPGQGLQFLFEYFSETQRNKGNFPGRFSGRQFSNSRSEMNVSTLELGDSALYLCASNARTGAETQYFGPGTRLLVL.